Listed below are T cell receptor beta chains from one sample, sequenced in a study of radiotherapy plus CTLA-4 blockade in lung cancer. This table comes from immunoSEQ multiplex PCR, and its TCRdb copy is limited to in-frame clones, with some not included. Here the sample spans about 23,000 clones, around 70% being singletons. The material was peripheral blood, obtained from a patient treated with radiotherapy plus ipilimumab. The receptors stem from a human donor with non-small cell lung cancer whose response to radiotherapy plus ipilimumab could not be evaluated. CDR3s include the opening cysteine and the closing phenylalanine or tryptophan. A D gene is named only where the DNA matches it firmly. Clone sizes are given selectively: once, few, many, or a class where the clone is expanded.

V: TRBV2
D: NA
size: NA
J: TRBJ2-1
DNA: TGTGCCAGCAGACCGGACTCCGATGAGCAGTTCTTC
CDR3: CASRPDSDEQFF

V: TRBV6-5
D: NA
size: few
J: TRBJ1-3
DNA: TGTGCCAGCAGTTACAACAGAGAGCCTGAGAACACCATATATTTT
CDR3: CASSYNREPENTIYF

V: TRBV7-2
D: TRBD2
size: NA
J: TRBJ2-1
DNA: TGTGCCAGCAGCACCTCTAGCGGGTCCTACAATGAGCAGTTCTTC
CDR3: CASSTSSGSYNEQFF

V: TRBV7-8
D: TRBD2
size: few
J: TRBJ2-7
DNA: TGTGCCAGCAGCTTATCTAGCGGGACTTACGAGCAGTACTTC
CDR3: CASSLSSGTYEQYF

V: TRBV5-1
D: TRBD1
size: NA
J: TRBJ2-2
DNA: TGCGCCAGCAGCCAATGGACAGGGGTGCCCGGGGAGCTGTTTTTT
CDR3: CASSQWTGVPGELFF

V: TRBV18
D: NA
size: NA
J: TRBJ2-1
DNA: TGTGCCAGCTCACCTGAGCGGATCTCCTACAATGAGCAGTTCTTC
CDR3: CASSPERISYNEQFF

V: TRBV21-1
D: NA
size: NA
J: TRBJ2-7
DNA: TGTGCCAGCAGCAAAAGGACTAGCGGTAGACCCTACGAGCAGTACTTC
CDR3: CASSKRTSGRPYEQYF

V: TRBV27
D: TRBD1
size: NA
J: TRBJ1-1
DNA: TGTGCCAGCAGTGCCAACAGGGGCACTGAAGCTTTCTTT
CDR3: CASSANRGTEAFF

V: TRBV30
D: TRBD1
size: NA
J: TRBJ2-2
DNA: TGTGCCTGGAACCCGGGACAGGTCACCACCGGGGAGCTGTTTTTT
CDR3: CAWNPGQVTTGELFF

V: TRBV5-1
D: TRBD2
size: NA
J: TRBJ2-7
DNA: TGCGCCAGCAGCAACACAGCGGGAGACATTGTTAGCGAGCAGTACTTC
CDR3: CASSNTAGDIVSEQYF

V: TRBV9
D: TRBD2
size: NA
J: TRBJ2-5
DNA: TGTGCCAGCAGCGCCCAAGGGACTACGGAAGAGACCCAGTACTTC
CDR3: CASSAQGTTEETQYF

V: TRBV28
D: NA
size: NA
J: TRBJ1-5
DNA: TGTGCCAGCAGCATTTCGGGATTATATAGCAATCAGCCCCAGCATTTT
CDR3: CASSISGLYSNQPQHF

V: TRBV18
D: TRBD1
size: NA
J: TRBJ1-1
DNA: TGTGCCAGCTCACCTTACAGGGGGGGAACTGAAGCTTTCTTT
CDR3: CASSPYRGGTEAFF

V: TRBV18
D: NA
size: NA
J: TRBJ2-1
DNA: TGTGCCAGCTCACCATTTAGTCCCGGAGATGAGCAGTTCTTC
CDR3: CASSPFSPGDEQFF

V: TRBV5-5
D: TRBD1
size: NA
J: TRBJ1-1
DNA: TGTGCCAGCAGCCCGCCGGGACAGGCTAGCTGGAACACTGAAGCTTTCTTT
CDR3: CASSPPGQASWNTEAFF

V: TRBV25-1
D: TRBD2
size: NA
J: TRBJ2-5
DNA: TGTGCCAGCAGTTCGACGGTTGGACTAGCGGGAACAAGGGTCCAGTACTTC
CDR3: CASSSTVGLAGTRVQYF

V: TRBV2
D: TRBD1
size: NA
J: TRBJ2-6
DNA: TGTGCCAGCAGGACGACAGGGGGGCTCTCTGGGGCCAACGTCCTGACTTTC
CDR3: CASRTTGGLSGANVLTF

V: TRBV5-4
D: NA
size: NA
J: TRBJ1-3
DNA: TGTGCCAGCAGGGACAGAGGGGCAAACACCATATATTTT
CDR3: CASRDRGANTIYF

V: TRBV6-4
D: TRBD2
size: NA
J: TRBJ2-2
DNA: TGTGCCAGCACTCGGACTAGCGGGAGAAGAGGCGGGGAGCTGTTTTTT
CDR3: CASTRTSGRRGGELFF

V: TRBV10-2
D: TRBD1
size: NA
J: TRBJ1-1
DNA: TGCGCCAGCAGCGACAGGGGGCGAGGGACTGAAGCTTTCTTT
CDR3: CASSDRGRGTEAFF

V: TRBV18
D: TRBD2
size: NA
J: TRBJ2-7
DNA: TGTGCCAGCTCACCTCAGGGACTAGCGGGAGGTAGAACCTACGAGCAGTACTTC
CDR3: CASSPQGLAGGRTYEQYF

V: TRBV23-1
D: TRBD1
size: NA
J: TRBJ2-7
DNA: TGCGCCAGCAGTCAATCGATTTGGACAGGGGACTCCTACGAGCAGTACTTC
CDR3: CASSQSIWTGDSYEQYF

V: TRBV7-2
D: TRBD2
size: NA
J: TRBJ2-1
DNA: TGTGCCAGCAGCTTAGTTAGCGGGAGGCCCGAGCAGTTCTTC
CDR3: CASSLVSGRPEQFF